The sequence of this T cell receptor beta chain was determined in a study of blood T cell repertoires in COVID-19 (dated by TCRdb to 2018 to 2021). With respect to the entire study: The collaborator samples originated in the United States, Italy and Spain and spanned the acute and convalescent phases of COVID-19. The samples were drawn from the first 160 participants of the ongoing ImmuneRACE study and from 950 to 1,500 subjects provided by 6 global collaborators. The repertoires were made available in a free public database intended to serve as a resource for research on the immune response to SARS-CoV-2. The sample metadata nearly always contained a de-identified subject ID, COVID-19 status, age in years and sex. The material from the prospective study consisted of cDNA or gDNA derived from T cells, B-cell-depleted T cells, or PBMCs. The dataset comprised deeply sampled blood TCRbeta repertoires from subjects exposed to, actively infected with, or recovered from COVID-19. Where available, HLA class I and class II types were obtained from metadata supplied by the sample provider rather than from assay-based typing.

One collaborating source in Seattle enrolled patients during active infection and followed them longitudinally through the course of disease. Each collaborating institution followed its own protocols to collect whole blood in K2EDTA tubes. For TCRbeta analysis, collaborator samples were shipped as frozen whole blood, as isolated PBMCs, or as DNA extracted from either sample type. Overall study outcomes, separate from this receptor: How much clinical and demographic metadata was included differed by source and by participant, and the metadata was provided uncurated.

Details on this clone: What antigen it recognizes has not been identified. Base qualities were left out, and no much larger clone turns up one base away.

Counted from cysteine to phenylalanine, this CDR3 has 16 amino acids. The CDR3 DNA has 48 bases and is translated from base 1. Trimming at the junction amounts to 0 bases on V and 0 bases on J, and the germline ends lie 10 bases apart. For CDR1 and CDR2, the germline V gene lists SGHTS and YDEGEE. TCRbeta CDR3 regions were amplified from genomic DNA using the immunoSEQ Assay, a bias-controlled multiplex PCR. The authors processed their data as follows. Nucleated cell counts per sample were estimated from amplification of reference gene primers within the assay. Sequence reads were collapsed and filtered to measure the absolute abundance of every unique TCRbeta CDR3 rearrangement. Productive Simpson clonality was computed per sample as the square root of Simpson's diversity index over productive rearrangements. The table was pulled from immuneACCESS by TCRdb, which kept in-frame rearrangements only. Such tables lose some clones; where checked, under half of the loss comes from unresolved V genes, and the rest has no known cause. The D gene and trimming were derived from the DNA, and the V and J assignments and clone size from that table. The table for this sample lists 160,000 or so clones; 80% to 90% of them were counted only once. The ten largest clones add up to 10% of the sample.

The sequenced sample was peripheral blood. The rearranged chain carries TRBV5-8 and TRBJ2-4; a confident D gene designation cannot be given. This TCR derives from a woman between 70 and 85 years old with COVID-19, enrolled during active disease. The sequence in DNA is TGTGCCAGCAGCTTGGGGCGGCGACTAGCCAAAAACATTCAGTACTTC. The encoded protein is CASSLGRRLAKNIQYF.